The present TCR beta chain was sequenced within a study of human T cells and chemical hapten exposure. Overall study findings and caveats: Each of the donors had alopecia, so their immune responses may not resemble those of healthy people.

Time point indicated: pre-sensitization, week 0. Sample treatment: therapeutic diphenylcyclopropenone sensitization with weekly scalp DPC. Worth noting for this clonotype: As yet, its antigen is unknown.

The CDR3 is 15 residues long. The germline V gene has CDR1 MDHEN and CDR2 SYDVKM. Trimming cost V 6 bases and J 3 bases; bases outside gene matches: 5. Each cDNA molecule in the library carried unique molecular identifiers. Per the authors' pipeline: Samples held a median of roughly 100,000 TCRs, range 23,224–690,600. MiXCR, run by TCRdb on the RACE reads, gives a single entry per CDR3 protein. The V and J calls reflect TCRdb's pipeline rather than the authors' work. The sample has about 260,000 distinct CDR3 sequences, approximately 8.6% seen once. The rearrangement uses TRBV28 and TRBJ1-5; 10 bases are shared with TRBD1. The sample consisted of whole blood, taken in connection with sensitization to the hapten diphenylcyclopropenone (DPC). This receptor was identified in a woman in her thirties or forties with alopecia areata. Some clones in this sample may be carry-over from other donors' samples. The CDR3 here is CASSWGQGINQPQHF. The CDR3 DNA reads TGTGCCAGCAGCTGGGGACAGGGGATCAATCAGCCCCAGCATTTT.